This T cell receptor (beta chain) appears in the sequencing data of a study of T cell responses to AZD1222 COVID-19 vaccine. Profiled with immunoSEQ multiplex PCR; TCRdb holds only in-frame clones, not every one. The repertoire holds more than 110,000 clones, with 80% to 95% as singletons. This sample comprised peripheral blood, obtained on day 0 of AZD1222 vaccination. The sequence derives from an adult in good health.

The CDR3 is CASSPRGSTNTGELFF. CDR3 sequence (DNA): TGTGCCAGCAGCCCCCGGGGGAGTACGAACACCGGGGAGCTGTTTTTT. The rearrangement uses TRBV7-9 and TRBJ2-2; possible D gene TRBD2, 6 bases. V was pared by 5 bases and J by 0 bases, with 13 bases between. The length of the CDR3 is 16 residues. The V gene's germline CDR1 is SEHNR and CDR2 FQNEAQ (reference sequence).